The clone carrying this T cell receptor (beta chain) was counted only a few times. Antigen unknown. The sample is drawn from a study of T cell repertoires in cytomegalovirus infection. Study-wide background: Matching HLA type, along with CMV infection, was indicated by public TCR beta signatures. Study outcomes and limitations: In two of eight donors, the top clonotype was HLA-C-restricted CMV-specific.

TCRdb reanalysed the reads using MiXCR and keeps one entry per CDR3 protein. Counted here are fewer than 700,000 distinct CDR3 sequences, 24% occurring once; the ten biggest clones make up 7% to 9%. The sequenced sample was CD8+ T cells from PBMCs. The receptor's source is a human donor in good health (CMV status not recorded). Some clones in this sample may be carry-over from other donors' samples.

The CDR3 bases are TGCAGTGCTGGAACTAGCGGGGGGGACTACGAGCAGTACGTC. This codes for CSAGTSGGDYEQYV. V usage is TRBV20-1 and J usage is TRBJ2-7, with TRBD2 identical over 13 bases. The CDR3 loop spans 14 amino acids. Germline trimming cut 5 bases from V and 3 bases from J; bases unmatched to any gene: 4. Germline values: CDR1 DFQATT, CDR2 SNEGSKA (reference sequence).